This T cell receptor (beta chain) is drawn from a study of vaccination effects on CD4 cells after COVID-19 (dated by TCRdb to the early 2020s). The study in broad terms: Across the study, the median time from the second dose to post-vaccine sampling was 72 days (range 14 to 241). SARS-CoV-2 spike-specific CD4+ TCR repertoires from before and after mRNA vaccination were compared in COVID-19 convalescent patients and in infection-naive vaccine recipients. A total of 10 COVID-19 convalescent patients and several SARS-CoV-2-naive healthy vaccine recipients were included in the full study. Cultures from other donors in the study were sequenced with the Oncomine TCR Beta short-read assay on an Illumina iSeq 100.

V was cut back by 2 bases and J by 0 bases, leaving a gap of 10 bases between them. CDR1 and CDR2 (KGHSH, LQKENI) derive from the germline V gene. CDR3 length: 15 amino acids, cysteine to phenylalanine. Only the CDR3 DNA is retained, 45 bases long and in frame from the first base. Libraries were built with the immunoSEQ multiplex PCR assay. DNA from the cultured, isolated CD4+ T cells was subjected to TCR beta CDR3 sequencing. The original pipeline was this. Non-productive TCR sequences were removed, reads were trimmed to the CDR3 region, and CDR3s of at least 7 amino acids were retained. The MANAFEST web app was used to pick out antigen-specific clonotypes by comparing their expansion in peptide wells with that in reference cultures. To be called positive, a clone needed expansion at FDR<0.05 compared with the reference and with all other wells, an odds ratio greater than 5, and a frequency greater than 0.1% in two replicate wells. Clonotypes significantly expanded in SARS-CoV-2 spike wells and in at least one common cold coronavirus spike condition were defined as cross-reactive. CDR3 similarity was assessed by Levenshtein distance with the stringdist R package, and unrooted trees were built with ape in R 3.6.1. TCRdb limited this immuneACCESS table to in-frame rearrangements with V and J called. A share of clones is missing; checked studies link under half to unresolved V genes, and the rest is unexplained. The DNA was the basis for D and trimming; V, J and clone size are from that table. The sample table records some 70,000 clones; 81% of these occur just once. The biggest ten clones account for about 1.2% of the sample.

About this clone: Its antigen is currently not known. The input lacks base qualities; no much larger clone sits a single base away.

To identify antigen-specific CD4+ T cell clonotypes by their expansion, the ViraFEST assay first stimulated PBMC with viral peptide pools and then applied TCR sequencing. After around eleven days of culture, CD4+ T cells were isolated with the EasySep CD4+ T cell isolation kit. Participants received two doses of either the BNT162b2 or the mRNA-1273 mRNA SARS-CoV-2 vaccine. Negative nucleocapsid antibody results before and after vaccination confirmed that the healthy vaccine recipients had no prior SARS-CoV-2 infection. Some 2 million PBMC per well were cultured with around 9.8 ug/ml peptides in IMDM containing around 4.6% human AB serum, approximately 9.1 IU/ml IL-2 and gentamicin. On days 3 and 7, half of the culture medium was replaced with fresh IL-2-containing medium. Each peptide stimulation condition was cultured in triplicate wells unless otherwise noted. PBMC were separated from whole blood using Ficoll-Paque Plus gradient centrifugation and were then either cryopreserved at -140C or used fresh. Overlapping peptide pools spanned the spike proteins of SARS-CoV-2 and the common cold coronaviruses HCoV-NL63, HCoV-OC43 and HCoV-229E. The QIAamp micro DNA kit was used to extract genomic DNA from the cultured CD4+ T cells.

Overall results and qualifications from the work: Marked clonal contraction was observed in both infection-induced and vaccine-induced clones at late post-vaccination timepoints, consistent with waning T cell responses. In healthy vaccine recipients, vaccine-induced clones were almost all SARS-CoV-2 mono-reactive, with only 1 of 255 being cross-reactive with common cold coronaviruses. Limitations of the study were the small number of convalescent patients and the absence of early post-infection timepoints.

The receptor comes from a human donor who received a COVID-19 vaccine. The chain links TRBV18 with TRBJ1-2, with a weak D call of TRBD1 (5 bases match). This material consisted of CD4+ T cells from PBMCs cultured with HCoV-229E spike peptides, taken after COVID-19 vaccination. The cell subset or site label on this specimen signifies: HCoV-229E spike overlapping peptide pool stimulation. The CDR3 protein: CASSPTQEANYGYTF. The nucleotides are TGTGCCAGCTCACCAACACAGGAAGCTAACTATGGCTACACCTTC.